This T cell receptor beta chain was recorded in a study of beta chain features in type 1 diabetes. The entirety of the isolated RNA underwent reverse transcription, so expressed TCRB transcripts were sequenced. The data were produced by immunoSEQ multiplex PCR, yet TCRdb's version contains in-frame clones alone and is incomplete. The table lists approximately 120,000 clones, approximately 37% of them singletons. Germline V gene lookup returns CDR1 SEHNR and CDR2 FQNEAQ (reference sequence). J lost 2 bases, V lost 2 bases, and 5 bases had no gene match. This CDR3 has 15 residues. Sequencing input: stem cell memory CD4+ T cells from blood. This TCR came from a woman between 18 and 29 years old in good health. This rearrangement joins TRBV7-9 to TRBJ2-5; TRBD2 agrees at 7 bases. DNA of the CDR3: TGTGCCAGCAGCTTAAATCTAGCGGTACAAGAGACCCAGTACTTC. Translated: CASSLNLAVQETQYF.